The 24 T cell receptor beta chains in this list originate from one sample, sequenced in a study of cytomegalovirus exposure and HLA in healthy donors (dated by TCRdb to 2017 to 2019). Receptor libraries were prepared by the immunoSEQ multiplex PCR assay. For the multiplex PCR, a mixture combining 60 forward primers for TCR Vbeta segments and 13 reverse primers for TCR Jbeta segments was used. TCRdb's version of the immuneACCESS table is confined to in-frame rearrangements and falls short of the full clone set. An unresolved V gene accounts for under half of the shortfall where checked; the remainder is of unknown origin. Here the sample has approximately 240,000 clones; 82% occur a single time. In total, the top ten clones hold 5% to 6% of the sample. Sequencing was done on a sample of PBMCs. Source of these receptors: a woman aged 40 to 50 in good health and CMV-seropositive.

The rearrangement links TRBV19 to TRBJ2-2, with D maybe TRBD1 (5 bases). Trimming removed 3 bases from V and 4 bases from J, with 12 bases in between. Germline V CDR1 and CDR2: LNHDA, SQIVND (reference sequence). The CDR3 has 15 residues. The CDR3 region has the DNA TGTGCCAGTAGTATCAGTGGCAGGGCCACCGGGGAGCTGTTTTTT. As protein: CASSISGRATGELFF.

The DNA for the CDR3 is TGTGCCAGCAGCCAACACCTCCCGGAACAGGGGGTAGATACGCAGTATTTT. Protein: CASSQHLPEQGVDTQYF. The chain joins TRBV4-2 to TRBJ2-3, with 8 bases identical to TRBD1. This CDR3 is built from 17 residues. Germline CDR1 is LGHNA and CDR2 is YNFKEQ. The junction had 12 bases not matched to a gene; V was cut back by 2 bases and J by 5 bases.

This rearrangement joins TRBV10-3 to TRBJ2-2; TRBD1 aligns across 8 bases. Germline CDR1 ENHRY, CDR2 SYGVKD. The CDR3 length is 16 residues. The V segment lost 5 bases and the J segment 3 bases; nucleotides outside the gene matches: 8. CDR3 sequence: CAISKMQGADTGELFF. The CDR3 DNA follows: TGTGCCATCAGTAAAATGCAGGGGGCCGACACCGGGGAGCTGTTTTTT.

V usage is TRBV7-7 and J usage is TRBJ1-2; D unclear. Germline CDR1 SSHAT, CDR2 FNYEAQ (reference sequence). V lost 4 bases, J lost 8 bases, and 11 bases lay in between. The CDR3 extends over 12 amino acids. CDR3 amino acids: CASSSGVVGYTF. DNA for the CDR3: TGTGCCAGCAGCTCCGGGGTTGTCGGCTACACCTTC.

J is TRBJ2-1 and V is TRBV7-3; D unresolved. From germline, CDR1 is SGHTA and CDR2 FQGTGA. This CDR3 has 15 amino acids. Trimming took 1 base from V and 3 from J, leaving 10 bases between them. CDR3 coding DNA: TGTGCCAGCAGCTTAAATGGCGGCCACTACAATGAGCAGTTCTTC. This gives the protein CASSLNGGHYNEQFF.

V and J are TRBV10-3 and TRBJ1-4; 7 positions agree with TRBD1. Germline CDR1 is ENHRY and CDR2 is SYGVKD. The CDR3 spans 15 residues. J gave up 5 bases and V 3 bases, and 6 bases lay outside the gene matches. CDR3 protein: CAISDSGTENEKLFF. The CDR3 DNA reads TGTGCCATCAGTGACTCCGGGACAGAGAATGAAAAACTGTTTTTT.

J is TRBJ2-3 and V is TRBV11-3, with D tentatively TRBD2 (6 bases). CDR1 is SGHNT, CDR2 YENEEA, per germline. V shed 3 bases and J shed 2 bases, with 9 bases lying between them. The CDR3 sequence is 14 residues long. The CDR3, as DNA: TGTGCCAGCAGCTTGGAGGGGTCCACAGATACGCAGTATTTT. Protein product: CASSLEGSTDTQYF.

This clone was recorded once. CDR3 in amino acids: CASSPGQGWATEAFF. DNA for the CDR3: TGTGCCAGCAGCCCGGGCCAGGGATGGGCCACTGAAGCTTTCTTT. This chain connects TRBV5-6 to TRBJ1-1, with D perhaps TRBD1 (5 bases). Germline lookup yields CDR1 SGHDT and CDR2 YYEEEE. The CDR3 spans 15 residues. Between the trimmed V and J ends, which lost 4 bases and 4 bases, there was a span of 17 bases.

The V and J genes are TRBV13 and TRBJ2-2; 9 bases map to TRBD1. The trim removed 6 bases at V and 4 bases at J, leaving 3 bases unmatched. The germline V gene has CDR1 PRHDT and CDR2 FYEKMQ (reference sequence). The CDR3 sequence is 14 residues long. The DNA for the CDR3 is TGTGCCAGCAGTTCGACAGGGGGCACCGGGGAGCTGTTTTTT. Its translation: CASSSTGGTGELFF.

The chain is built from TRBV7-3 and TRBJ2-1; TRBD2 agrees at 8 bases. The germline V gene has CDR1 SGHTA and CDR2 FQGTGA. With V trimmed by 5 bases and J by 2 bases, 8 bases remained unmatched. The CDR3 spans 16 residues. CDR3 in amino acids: CASSLLAGNTYNEQFF. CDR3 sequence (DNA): TGTGCCAGCAGCCTTTTAGCGGGGAATACCTACAATGAGCAGTTCTTC.

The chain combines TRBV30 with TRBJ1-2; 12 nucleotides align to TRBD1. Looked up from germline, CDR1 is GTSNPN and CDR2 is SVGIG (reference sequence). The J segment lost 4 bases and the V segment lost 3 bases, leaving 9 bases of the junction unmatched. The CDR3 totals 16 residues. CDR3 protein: CAWRRPGQGAIYGYTF. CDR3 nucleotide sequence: TGTGCCTGGAGGCGCCCGGGACAGGGGGCAATCTATGGCTACACCTTC.

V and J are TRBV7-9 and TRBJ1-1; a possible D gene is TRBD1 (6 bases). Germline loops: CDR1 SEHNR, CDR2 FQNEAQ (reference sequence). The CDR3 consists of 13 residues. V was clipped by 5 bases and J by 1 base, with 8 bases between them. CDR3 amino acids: CASSQDRNTEAFF. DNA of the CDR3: TGTGCCAGCAGCCAGGACAGGAACACTGAAGCTTTCTTT.

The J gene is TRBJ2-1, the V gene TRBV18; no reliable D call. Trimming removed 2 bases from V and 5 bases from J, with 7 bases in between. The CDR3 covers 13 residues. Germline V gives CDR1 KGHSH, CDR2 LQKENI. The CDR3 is CASSPSLDNEQFF. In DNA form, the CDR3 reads TGTGCCAGCTCACCATCCCTTGACAATGAGCAGTTCTTC. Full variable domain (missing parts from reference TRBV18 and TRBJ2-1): NAGVMQNPRHLVRRRGQEARLRCSPMKGHSHVYWYRQLPEEGLKFMVYLQKENIIDESGMPKERFSAEFPKEGPSILRIQQVVRGDSAAYFCASSPSLDNEQFFGPGTRLTVL.

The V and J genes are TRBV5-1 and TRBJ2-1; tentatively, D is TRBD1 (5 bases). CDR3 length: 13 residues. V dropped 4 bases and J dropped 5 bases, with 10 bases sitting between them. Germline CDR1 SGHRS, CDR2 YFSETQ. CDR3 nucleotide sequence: TGCGCCAGCAGCATAGACAGAAACAATGAGCAGTTCTTC. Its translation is CASSIDRNNEQFF.

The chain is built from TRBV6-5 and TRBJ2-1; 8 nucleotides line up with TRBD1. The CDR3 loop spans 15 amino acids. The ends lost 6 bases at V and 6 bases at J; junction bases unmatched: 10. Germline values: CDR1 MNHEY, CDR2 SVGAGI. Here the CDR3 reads CASRETGAARNEQFF. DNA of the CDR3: TGTGCCAGCAGAGAGACAGGGGCGGCACGCAATGAGCAGTTCTTC.

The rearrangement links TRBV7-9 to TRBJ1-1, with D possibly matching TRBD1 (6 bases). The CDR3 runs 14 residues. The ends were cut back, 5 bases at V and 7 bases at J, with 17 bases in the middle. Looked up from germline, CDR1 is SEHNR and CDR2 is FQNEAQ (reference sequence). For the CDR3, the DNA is TGTGCCAGCAGCCTCGCATCCGACAGGAGTGAAGCTTTCTTT. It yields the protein CASSLASDRSEAFF.

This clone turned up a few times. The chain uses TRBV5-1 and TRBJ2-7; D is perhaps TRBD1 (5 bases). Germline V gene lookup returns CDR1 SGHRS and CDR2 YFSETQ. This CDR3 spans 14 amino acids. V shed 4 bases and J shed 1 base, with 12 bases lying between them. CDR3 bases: TGCGCCAGCAGCGCAGCTACAGGATCCTACGAGCAGTACTTC. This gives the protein CASSAATGSYEQYF.

The CDR3 nucleotides are TGTGCCTGGAGTTCCGACCGCGGCACTGAAGCTTTCTTT. It encodes CAWSSDRGTEAFF. The chain is built from TRBV30 and TRBJ1-1; D not resolved. The CDR3 runs 13 residues. Trimming pared 2 bases from V and 4 bases from J, leaving 11 bases between. The germline V gene has CDR1 GTSNPN and CDR2 SVGIG (reference sequence).

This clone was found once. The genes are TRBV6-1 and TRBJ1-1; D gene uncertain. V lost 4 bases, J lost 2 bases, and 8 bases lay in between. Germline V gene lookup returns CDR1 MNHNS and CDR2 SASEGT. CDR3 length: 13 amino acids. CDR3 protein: CASSARENTEAFF. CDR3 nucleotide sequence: TGTGCCAGCAGTGCCCGAGAAAACACTGAAGCTTTCTTT.

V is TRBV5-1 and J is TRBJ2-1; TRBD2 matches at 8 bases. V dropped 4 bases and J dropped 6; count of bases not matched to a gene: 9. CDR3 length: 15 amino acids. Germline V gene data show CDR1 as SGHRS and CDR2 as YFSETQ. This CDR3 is CASSQSGSRGNEQFF. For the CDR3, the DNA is TGCGCCAGCAGCCAAAGCGGGAGCCGGGGCAATGAGCAGTTCTTC.

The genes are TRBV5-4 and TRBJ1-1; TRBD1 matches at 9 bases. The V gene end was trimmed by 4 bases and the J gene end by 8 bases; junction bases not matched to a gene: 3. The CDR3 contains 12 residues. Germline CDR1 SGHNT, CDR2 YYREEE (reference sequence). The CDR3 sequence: CASSPGQGEAFF. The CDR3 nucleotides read TGTGCCAGCAGCCCTGGACAGGGGGAAGCTTTCTTT.

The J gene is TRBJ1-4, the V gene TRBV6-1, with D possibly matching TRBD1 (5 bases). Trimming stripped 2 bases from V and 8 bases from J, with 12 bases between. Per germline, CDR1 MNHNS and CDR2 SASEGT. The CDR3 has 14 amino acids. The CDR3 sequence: CASSEKGVGEKLFF. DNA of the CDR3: TGTGCCAGCAGTGAAAAAGGGGTGGGGGAAAAACTGTTTTTT.

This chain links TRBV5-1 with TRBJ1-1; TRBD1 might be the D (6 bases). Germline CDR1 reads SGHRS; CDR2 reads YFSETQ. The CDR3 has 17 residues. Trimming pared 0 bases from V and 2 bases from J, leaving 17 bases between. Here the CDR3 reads CASSLGVAWDTNTEAFF. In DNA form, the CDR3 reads TGCGCCAGCAGCTTGGGAGTTGCGTGGGACACCAACACTGAAGCTTTCTTT.

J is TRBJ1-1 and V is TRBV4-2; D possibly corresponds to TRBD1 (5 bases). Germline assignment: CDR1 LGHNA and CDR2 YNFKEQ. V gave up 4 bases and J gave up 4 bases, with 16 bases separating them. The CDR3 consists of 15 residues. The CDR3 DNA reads TGTGCCAGCAGCCCACTGACGGGGGGGGGCACTGAAGCTTTCTTT. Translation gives CASSPLTGGGTEAFF.